A selection of T cell receptor beta chains follows, all from one sample in a study of blood T cells in healthy people across ages. TCRdb analysed the 5' RACE reads with MiXCR anew, one entry per CDR3 protein. The sample lists roughly 1,300,000 distinct CDR3 sequences, almost 60% seen once, with over 6.5% in the top ten. The sample taken for sequencing was blood. The receptors stem from a man younger than 35 in good health. CDR3s include the opening cysteine and the closing phenylalanine or tryptophan. Each record gives: J gene, V gene, CDR3 protein.

j_call: TRBJ2-1
v_call: TRBV6-2/TRBV6-3
cdr3_aa: CASSWDPNEQFF

j_call: -
v_call: TRBV11-2
cdr3_aa: CASSLDRPSGFNEQYF

j_call: TRBJ2-3
v_call: TRBV9
cdr3_aa: CASQGKGPDTQYF

j_call: -
v_call: TRBV20-1
cdr3_aa: CSAHSRETQYF

j_call: TRBJ2-1
v_call: TRBV25-1
cdr3_aa: CASSNPGTGRHNEQFF

j_call: TRBJ1-2
v_call: TRBV20-1
cdr3_aa: CSARDAAGGYGYTF

j_call: TRBJ2-7
v_call: TRBV11-2
cdr3_aa: CASSFFASYEQYF

j_call: TRBJ2-3
v_call: TRBV11-2
cdr3_aa: CASSLEGTGTDTQYF

j_call: TRBJ1-2
v_call: TRBV20-1
cdr3_aa: CSARDRVGTGYGYTF

j_call: -
v_call: TRBV7-9
cdr3_aa: CASSLANLGQGLREQYF

j_call: TRBJ2-1
v_call: TRBV2
cdr3_aa: CASSEVFGLGTGSSYNEQFF

j_call: TRBJ2-3
v_call: TRBV12-5
cdr3_aa: CASRLENMGASANTDTQYF

j_call: TRBJ2-5
v_call: TRBV7-9
cdr3_aa: CASSLSGRETQYF

j_call: TRBJ2-3
v_call: TRBV7-8
cdr3_aa: CASSLRLAGSDTQYF

j_call: TRBJ2-3
v_call: TRBV12-3/TRBV12-4
cdr3_aa: CASSLAGGSTDTQYF

j_call: TRBJ2-1
v_call: TRBV20-1
cdr3_aa: CSARDNLAGYDEQFF

j_call: TRBJ2-1
v_call: TRBV3-1
cdr3_aa: CASSQGLAAREETQFF

j_call: TRBJ1-2
v_call: TRBV27
cdr3_aa: CASSPWGRLNYGYTF

j_call: TRBJ1-4
v_call: TRBV27
cdr3_aa: CASSLRRQARSEKLFF

j_call: -
v_call: TRBV19
cdr3_aa: CASSIQASYEQYF

j_call: TRBJ2-3
v_call: TRBV7-6
cdr3_aa: CASSLFRERADTQYF

j_call: TRBJ2-3
v_call: TRBV11-2
cdr3_aa: CASSLGTSDTQYF

j_call: TRBJ2-1
v_call: TRBV20-1
cdr3_aa: CSAKRGGHEQFF

j_call: TRBJ2-2
v_call: TRBV11-1
cdr3_aa: CASSQAGYGELFF

j_call: TRBJ2-2
v_call: TRBV5-1
cdr3_aa: CASSTNANTGELFF

j_call: TRBJ2-2
v_call: TRBV5-5
cdr3_aa: CASSPAVNTGELFF

j_call: TRBJ2-3
v_call: TRBV6-6
cdr3_aa: CASRDRGRTDTQYF

j_call: TRBJ2-1
v_call: TRBV4-1
cdr3_aa: CASSPSGTSGGAYNEQFF

j_call: TRBJ1-1
v_call: TRBV4-1
cdr3_aa: CASRVGDRNTEAFF

j_call: TRBJ2-3
v_call: TRBV4-1
cdr3_aa: CASSSTGVYRDTQYF

j_call: TRBJ1-5
v_call: TRBV6-1
cdr3_aa: CASSVPANQPQHF

j_call: -
v_call: TRBV12-3/TRBV12-4
cdr3_aa: CASSLLASEETQYF

j_call: TRBJ2-3
v_call: TRBV29-1
cdr3_aa: CSVWTSERFTDTQYF

j_call: TRBJ1-2
v_call: TRBV20-1
cdr3_aa: CSASSQQFNYGYTF

j_call: TRBJ1-2
v_call: TRBV20-1
cdr3_aa: CSARDGEGGSGYTF

j_call: TRBJ1-6
v_call: TRBV27
cdr3_aa: CASISTGAYNSPLHF

j_call: TRBJ2-1
v_call: TRBV20-1
cdr3_aa: CSARSRTSGRRSEQFF

j_call: TRBJ2-5
v_call: TRBV11-3
cdr3_aa: CASSAGQGAGKTQYF

j_call: TRBJ2-7
v_call: TRBV20-1
cdr3_aa: CSARQTPDGTYEQYF

j_call: TRBJ2-1
v_call: TRBV6-2/TRBV6-3
cdr3_aa: CASSRQGVKVNEQFF

j_call: TRBJ1-2
v_call: TRBV30
cdr3_aa: CAWSQQAGGNYGYTF

j_call: TRBJ2-7
v_call: TRBV2
cdr3_aa: CASSANSRDEQYF

j_call: TRBJ1-2
v_call: TRBV7-2
cdr3_aa: CASSVDNNYGYTF

j_call: TRBJ2-3
v_call: TRBV6-2/TRBV6-3
cdr3_aa: CASNSGATDTQYF

j_call: TRBJ2-5
v_call: TRBV7-9
cdr3_aa: CASSNDWGGETQYF

j_call: TRBJ2-1
v_call: TRBV28
cdr3_aa: CASSGPLGGRFF

j_call: TRBJ1-5
v_call: TRBV7-2
cdr3_aa: CASSLFSGTYSNQPQHF

j_call: TRBJ2-7
v_call: TRBV28
cdr3_aa: CASTQVGTGFYEQYF

j_call: TRBJ1-1
v_call: TRBV2
cdr3_aa: CASKVRLNTEAFF

j_call: TRBJ1-2
v_call: TRBV12-3/TRBV12-4
cdr3_aa: CASSFAGRLGYGYTF

j_call: TRBJ2-1
v_call: TRBV27
cdr3_aa: CASSTDLAIGEQFF

j_call: TRBJ2-5
v_call: TRBV12-3/TRBV12-4
cdr3_aa: CASSVDMRVETQYF

j_call: TRBJ1-1
v_call: TRBV7-8
cdr3_aa: CASSQGVGNTEAFF

j_call: TRBJ2-3
v_call: TRBV11-2
cdr3_aa: CASSLVGGSGKLNTQYF

j_call: TRBJ1-4
v_call: TRBV4-1
cdr3_aa: CASSQAPGNEKLFF

j_call: TRBJ2-1
v_call: TRBV9
cdr3_aa: CASSPRGAGYSGWDEQFF

j_call: TRBJ1-1
v_call: TRBV7-9
cdr3_aa: CASSLASGARRSTEAFF

j_call: TRBJ2-5
v_call: TRBV6-6
cdr3_aa: CASSYRPAGQETQYF